This T cell receptor (beta chain) was sequenced in a study of blood T cell repertoires in COVID-19 (dated by TCRdb to 2019 to 2021). About the full investigation: Samples covering the acute and convalescent phases of COVID-19 were provided by collaborators in the United States, Italy and Spain. Subjects who had been exposed to COVID-19, were actively infected with it, or had recovered from it provided the deeply sampled blood TCRbeta repertoires that made up the dataset. The samples were drawn from the first 160 participants of the ongoing ImmuneRACE study and from 1,254 subjects provided by 6 global collaborators. The repertoires were made available in a free public database intended to serve as a resource for research on the immune response to SARS-CoV-2. Where available, HLA class I and class II types were taken from metadata supplied by the sample provider and were not determined by assay-based typing. A de-identified subject ID, COVID-19 status, age in years and sex were almost always included in the sample metadata. The prospective study material was composed of cDNA or gDNA derived from T cells, B-cell-depleted T cells, or PBMCs.

Study-level results and caveats: How much clinical and demographic metadata was included differed by source and by participant, and the metadata was provided uncurated.

A note on this clone: It has no known antigen specificity. Base qualities were left out, and no much larger clone turns up one base away.

Each collaborating institution followed its own protocols to collect whole blood in K2EDTA tubes. For TCRbeta analysis, collaborator samples were shipped as frozen whole blood, as isolated PBMCs, or as DNA extracted from either sample type. TCRbeta CDR3 regions were amplified from genomic DNA by means of the immunoSEQ Assay, a bias-controlled multiplex PCR. Regarding the original processing steps: Nucleated cell counts per sample were estimated from amplification of reference gene primers within the assay. Sequence reads were collapsed and filtered to measure the absolute abundance of every unique TCRbeta CDR3 rearrangement. For each sample, productive Simpson clonality was calculated by taking the square root of Simpson's diversity index across productive rearrangements. TCRdb re-hosts the immuneACCESS table, in-frame sequences only. Its copies lack some clones; in the studies checked, an unresolved V gene accounts for under half of them, and the cause for the rest is not known. Clone size and the V and J calls come from that table; the DNA yielded D and trimming. The sample includes roughly 200,000 clones, with over 70% observed a single time. Roughly 8.6% of the sample is in the top ten clones.

Reading from cysteine to phenylalanine, the CDR3 counts 17 amino acids. This entry keeps only the CDR3 DNA: 51 bases, framed from base 1. The clonotype was recovered from a man aged 40-50 years with active or convalescent COVID-19. Rearrangement joined TRBV21-1 to TRBJ2-5; TRBD1 reflects the table's D call only, with no check against the DNA. TRBV21-1 is recorded as a pseudogene. The sequenced material came from peripheral blood. CDR3 reads: CASSSREEDSPKETQYF. The base sequence is TGTGCCAGCAGCTCCCGCGAAGAGGACAGCCCTAAAGAGACCCAGTACTTC.